The table lists the clone carrying this T cell receptor (beta chain) with many counts. Template switching created a universal primer site, and the cDNA included unique molecular identifiers. TCRdb redid the calling of the 5' RACE reads with MiXCR, one entry per CDR3 protein. The sample has some 240,000 distinct CDR3 sequences; approximately 8.3% are singletons. The record originates from a study of identical twins. Germline values: CDR1 LNHNV, CDR2 YYDKDF (reference sequence). J lost 6 bases, V lost 3 bases, and 8 bases had no gene match. This CDR3 is built from 16 residues. Another study also made use of these data, one on yellow fever vaccine responses in identical twins.

The specimen was CD8+ T cells sorted from blood. This TCR was sampled from a woman aged 18 to 35 in good health. This chain uses TRBV15 with TRBJ2-1, with 10 positions matching TRBD2. CDR3 bases: TGTGCCACCAGCAGCTCTAGCGGGAGTATAATCAATGAGCAGTTCTTC. Its translation: CATSSSSGSIINEQFF.